A selection of T cell receptor beta chains follows, all from one sample in a study of shared clonotypes between healthy human individuals. Assay: immunoSEQ multiplex PCR; the TCRdb copy retains only in-frame clones and omits some. The data hold about 700,000 clones, with 92% observed a single time. What was sequenced was naive CD8+ T cells sorted from blood. These receptors originate from a young man in good health. Both conserved end residues are part of each CDR3. D genes are given only for firm matches. Expanded clones are given a class, and other clones once, few, many or no size at all.

clone size | J gene | D gene | V gene | CDR3 protein | CDR3 DNA
once | TRBJ2-7 | TRBD1 | TRBV5-1 | CASTLGTGSYEQYF | TGCGCCAGCACCCTTGGGACAGGGTCCTACGAGCAGTACTTC
- | TRBJ2-2 | TRBD2 | TRBV7-9 | CASSFELGLAENTGELFF | TGTGCCAGCAGCTTCGAACTCGGACTAGCGGAGAACACCGGGGAGCTGTTTTTT
once | TRBJ2-1 | TRBD2 | TRBV30 | CAWDGGAPEQFF | TGTGCCTGGGACGGGGGGGCGCCTGAGCAGTTCTTC
- | TRBJ1-1 | - | TRBV2 | CASRRTEAFF | TGTGCCAGCAGGCGGACTGAAGCTTTCTTT
- | TRBJ2-7 | - | TRBV30 | CAWSGAYEQYF | TGTGCCTGGAGTGGGGCCTACGAGCAGTACTTC
- | TRBJ2-2 | - | TRBV9 | CASSVFSGIGNTGELFF | TGTGCCAGCAGCGTATTCTCTGGTATAGGGAACACCGGGGAGCTGTTTTTT
- | TRBJ2-7 | - | TRBV7-9 | CASSLITRPYEQYF | TGTGCCAGCAGCCTAATCACTCGACCCTACGAGCAGTACTTC
few | TRBJ2-2 | TRBD2 | TRBV6-5 | CASSLAGGNTGELFF | TGTGCCAGCAGTCTAGCGGGAGGGAACACCGGGGAGCTGTTTTTT
- | TRBJ2-1 | - | TRBV28 | CASSPLGGNEQFF | TGTGCCAGCAGCCCATTGGGGGGTAATGAGCAGTTCTTC
- | TRBJ2-1 | - | TRBV6-5 | CASSFRVGSDEQFF | TGTGCCAGCAGTTTCCGTGTCGGGAGCGATGAGCAGTTCTTC
- | TRBJ2-6 | TRBD1 | TRBV2 | CASIRRAGGSGANVLTF | TGTGCCAGCATCAGAAGGGCAGGGGGAAGTGGGGCCAACGTCCTGACTTTC
- | TRBJ2-5 | - | TRBV5-4 | CASSPVGLIDETQYF | TGTGCCAGCAGCCCCGTGGGACTCATTGACGAGACCCAGTACTTC
- | TRBJ2-7 | - | TRBV5-4 | CASSLSSGEQYF | TGTGCCAGCAGCTTGTCTTCGGGGGAGCAGTACTTC
- | TRBJ2-2 | - | TRBV29-1 | CSVWGDTGELFF | TGCAGCGTTTGGGGGGACACCGGGGAGCTGTTTTTT
- | TRBJ1-5 | - | TRBV19 | CASGQLSSNQPQHF | TGTGCCAGCGGACAGCTTTCTAGCAATCAGCCCCAGCATTTT
- | TRBJ1-2 | - | TRBV7-9 | CASSHSTGSDYGYTF | TGTGCCAGCAGCCACAGTACGGGGTCTGACTATGGCTACACCTTC
- | TRBJ2-5 | TRBD1 | TRBV28 | CASRAGTGHQETQYF | TGTGCCAGCAGGGCCGGGACAGGGCATCAAGAGACCCAGTACTTC
- | TRBJ2-3 | - | TRBV5-1 | CASSKGPDIADTQYF | TGCGCCAGCAGCAAGGGGCCTGATATAGCAGATACGCAGTATTTT
- | TRBJ1-4 | - | TRBV27 | CASSPGWGSNEKLFF | TGTGCCAGCAGTCCAGGTTGGGGGTCTAATGAAAAACTGTTTTTT
- | TRBJ2-2 | - | TRBV7-8 | CASSLRANTGELFF | TGTGCCAGCAGCTTAAGGGCGAACACCGGGGAGCTGTTTTTT
- | TRBJ1-1 | - | TRBV27 | CASSLMWKNTEAFF | TGTGCCAGCAGTTTAATGTGGAAGAACACTGAAGCTTTCTTT
- | TRBJ2-7 | - | TRBV14 | CASSYHGSSYEQYF | TGTGCCAGCAGCTATCACGGGAGCTCCTACGAGCAGTACTTC
- | TRBJ1-5 | - | TRBV6-4 | CASSDSRFPGPLNQPQHF | TGTGCCAGCAGTGACTCGAGATTTCCGGGGCCCCTTAATCAGCCCCAGCATTTT
- | TRBJ2-7 | - | TRBV27 | CASSPVGWDEQYF | TGTGCCAGCAGCCCAGTGGGCTGGGACGAGCAGTACTTC
- | TRBJ2-1 | - | TRBV29-1 | CSVGTGNTYNEQFF | TGCAGCGTGGGGACTGGAAACACCTACAATGAGCAGTTCTTC
- | TRBJ2-7 | - | TRBV7-9 | CASLVDSSYEQYF | TGTGCCAGCTTAGTCGACAGCTCCTACGAGCAGTACTTC
once | TRBJ2-1 | - | TRBV19 | CASSIWWEESYNEQFF | TGTGCCAGTAGTATATGGTGGGAGGAATCCTACAATGAGCAGTTCTTC
- | TRBJ2-1 | TRBD2 | TRBV10-3 | CAIRGPTSDNEQFF | TGTGCCATCAGAGGCCCGACTAGCGACAATGAGCAGTTCTTC
- | TRBJ1-4 | - | TRBV28 | CASSLHGTNEKLFF | TGTGCCAGCAGTTTACATGGAACTAATGAAAAACTGTTTTTT
- | TRBJ1-1 | TRBD1 | TRBV6-1 | CASRGITGAEAFF | TGTGCCAGCAGAGGGATCACAGGGGCTGAAGCTTTCTTT
- | TRBJ1-4 | TRBD1 | TRBV7-9 | CASSAPEDRGEKLFF | TGTGCCAGCAGCGCCCCGGAGGACAGGGGCGAAAAACTGTTTTTT